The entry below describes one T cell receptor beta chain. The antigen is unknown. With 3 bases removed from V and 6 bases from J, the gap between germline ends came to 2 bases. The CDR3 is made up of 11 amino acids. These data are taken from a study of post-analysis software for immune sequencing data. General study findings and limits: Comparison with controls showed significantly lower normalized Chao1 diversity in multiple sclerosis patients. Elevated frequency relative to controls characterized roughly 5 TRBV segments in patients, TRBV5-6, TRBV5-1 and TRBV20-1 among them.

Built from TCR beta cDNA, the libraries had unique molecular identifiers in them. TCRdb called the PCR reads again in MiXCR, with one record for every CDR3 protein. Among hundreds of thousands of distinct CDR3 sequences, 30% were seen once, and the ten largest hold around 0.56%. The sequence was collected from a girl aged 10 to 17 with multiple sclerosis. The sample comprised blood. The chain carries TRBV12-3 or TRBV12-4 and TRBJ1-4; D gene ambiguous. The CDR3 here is CASSFYEKLFF. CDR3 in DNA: TGTGCCAGCAGTTTTTATGAAAAACTGTTTTTT.